This T cell receptor (beta chain) originates from a study of T-cell memory formation after mild COVID-19. Study outcomes and limitations: Clones contracting over day 15 to 85 were CD4/CD8 balanced, with later expanders leaning CD4+. The study detected some responding clones in pre-infection memory, suggesting cross-reactive memory joined. Mainly in CM and EM were contracting CD4+ clones; CD8+ were in EMRA.

This clonotype was seen a handful of times. Its antigen is currently unknown. The junction and the germline gene differ at one end; a read error may be behind it. This CDR3 has 16 amino acids. CDR1 and CDR2 from the germline V gene are MNHNY and SVGAGI (reference sequence). From 5'RACE with constant-segment primers came TCR alpha and TCR beta cDNA libraries that carried sample barcodes and UMIs. Each CDR3 protein is one row after TCRdb ran MiXCR on the 5' RACE reads. The sample lists more than 350,000 distinct CDR3 sequences; roughly 21% were seen once. The TCR originated in an adult woman who had mild COVID-19 (a few samples of this study predate the infection). Cell type and time point are not known. The rearrangement joins TRBV6-6 to TRBJ2-7; 7 positions agree with TRBD2. The sample consisted of PBMCs or a T cell subset sorted from them (not recorded which). This CDR3 reads CASSNSGLTGVWEQYF. CDR3 nucleotides: TGTGCCAGCAGTAACTCGGGACTAACGGGTGTGTGGGAGCAGTACTTC.